This TCR beta chain appears in the sequencing data of a study of shared clonotypes between healthy human individuals. Findings of the study overall: Measured sharing among donors was expected to vary with sequencing depth. The study sampled only blood, and tissue repertoires likely differ.

Regarding this clone: Its antigen remains unknown.

Germline V gives CDR1 KGHSH, CDR2 LQKENI. CDR3 length equals 18 residues. V was clipped by 4 bases and J by 3 bases; unmatched bases: 15. In the original workflow: For the immunoSEQ data, sequences were junction-only without quality scores, so filtering differed. Libraries were prepared by immunoSEQ multiplex PCR; TCRdb keeps only in-frame clonotypes and omits some of them. The V and J calls and clone size were taken over from that table, and D and trimming were inferred from the DNA. The table lists about 2.3 million clones, approximately 90% of them singletons. Sequenced material: naive CD4+ T cells from PBMCs. Subset indicated: CD45RA+ positively selected. The V and J genes are TRBV18 and TRBJ2-1; TRBD1 matches 7 bases. This sequence originates from a man aged 18 to 30 in good health. Some clones in this sample may be carry-over from other donors' samples. DNA of the CDR3: TGTGCCAGCTCACGCCCGCTAGGGGGCGACCTCGACTACAATGAGCAGTTCTTC. Amino acids: CASSRPLGGDLDYNEQFF.